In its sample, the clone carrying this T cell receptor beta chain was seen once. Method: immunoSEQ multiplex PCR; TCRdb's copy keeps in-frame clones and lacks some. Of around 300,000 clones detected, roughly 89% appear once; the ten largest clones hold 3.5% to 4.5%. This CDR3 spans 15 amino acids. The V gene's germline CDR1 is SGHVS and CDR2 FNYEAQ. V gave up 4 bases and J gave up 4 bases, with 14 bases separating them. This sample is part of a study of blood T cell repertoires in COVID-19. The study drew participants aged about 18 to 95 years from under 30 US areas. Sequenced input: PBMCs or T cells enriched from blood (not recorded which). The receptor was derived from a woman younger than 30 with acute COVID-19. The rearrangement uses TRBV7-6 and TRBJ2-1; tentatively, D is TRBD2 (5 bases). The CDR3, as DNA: TGTGCCAGCAGCTCATTGGACTCCTCATACAATGAGCAGTTCTTC. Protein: CASSSLDSSYNEQFF.